This TCR beta chain emerged from a study of Ad26.COV2.S vaccination and SARS-CoV-2 variants. Notes on the study in general: Placebo recipients trailed vaccine recipients in spike-specific TCR breadth.

The CDR3 is made up of 12 amino acids. CDR1 LGHDT and CDR2 YNNKEL come from the germline V gene (reference sequence). Assay: immunoSEQ multiplex PCR; the TCRdb copy retains only in-frame clones and omits some. Of about 280,000 clones in the sample, about 87% were seen once. Treatment reported: about 20 received Ad26.COV2.S at low or high dose, single or two shots; about five received placebo; per-sample allocation not given. Day 63 after the first vaccine or placebo injection was the time point for sampling. Expression of Wuhan-strain SARS-CoV-2 spike came from the Ad26 vector that formed the vaccine. With regard to this clone: The antigen is not known. An end of the junction differs from the germline gene, which may be a read error.

V is TRBV3-1 (or the pseudogene TRBV3-2) and J is TRBJ1-1; D remains ambiguous. This receptor was taken from a person between 18 and 65 years old who received the Ad26.COV2.S COVID-19 vaccine or a placebo. Material: peripheral blood, obtained in a trial of Ad26.COV2.S vaccine versus placebo. The CDR3: CASSQGMKFYLF. DNA for the CDR3: TGTGCCAGCAGCCAAGGCATGAAGTTTTATCTCTTT.